Presented here are 15 T cell receptor beta chains from one specimen sequenced in a study of blood T cell repertoires in COVID-19. Sequencing was performed with immunoSEQ multiplex PCR; in TCRdb, only in-frame clones are kept and a portion is missing. The data show about 170,000 clones, about four fifths seen once. The sample consisted of peripheral blood. Receptors originate from a man in his forties who had recovered from COVID-19.

The chain combines TRBV15 with TRBJ1-5; 9 bases are shared with TRBD1. The CDR3 runs 16 residues. Trimming took 4 bases from V and 5 from J; bases not matched to a gene: 9. CDR1 is LNHNV, CDR2 YYDKDF, per germline (reference sequence). The CDR3 reads CATSISGGTGYQPQHF. CDR3 coding DNA: TGTGCCACCAGCATATCCGGCGGGACAGGGTATCAGCCCCAGCATTTT.

The genes are TRBV6-5 and TRBJ2-5; the match to TRBD2 covers 7 bases. V shed 5 bases and J 5 bases; nucleotides not matched to a gene: 8. The CDR3 loop spans 14 amino acids. CDR1 MNHEY and CDR2 SVGAGI come from the germline V gene. This CDR3 is CASSPSGGGETQYF. CDR3 in DNA: TGTGCCAGCAGTCCATCGGGGGGTGGGGAGACCCAGTACTTC.

The chain couples TRBV5-4 to TRBJ1-1; D unresolved. This CDR3 comprises 12 residues. Germline V CDR1 and CDR2: SGHNT, YYREEE (reference sequence). Deletions cut 4 bases from V and 7 bases from J, with 11 bases between. CDR3 coding DNA: TGTGCCAGCAGCCTCTCTCCGGGTGAAGCTTTCTTT. Translating gives CASSLSPGEAFF.

This clone was detected once. CDR3 nucleotide sequence: TGCAGCGCCCGGGGGGCAAACACAGATACGCAGTATTTT. This gives the protein CSARGANTDTQYF. The chain joins TRBV29-1 to TRBJ2-3, with a tentative D call TRBD2 (7 bases). Germline assignment: CDR1 SQVTM and CDR2 ANQGSEA. The V and J ends lost 7 bases and 2 bases respectively, with 13 bases between them. This CDR3 region has 13 residues.

This clone was recorded only once. The chain has TRBV29-1 and TRBJ2-1, with 7 nucleotides matching TRBD1. Germline V gene data show CDR1 as SQVTM and CDR2 as ANQGSEA. The CDR3 extends over 11 amino acids. V shed 6 bases, J shed 9 bases, and the junction held 5 bases outside the gene matches. This CDR3 is CSVVTGAEQFF. As DNA, the CDR3 is TGCAGCGTCGTTACAGGGGCTGAGCAGTTCTTC.

The chain carries TRBV19 and TRBJ1-3; no clear D gene. Germline-derived CDR1 and CDR2 are LNHDA and SQIVND (reference sequence). CDR3 length: 14 residues. V was trimmed by 3 bases and J by 2 bases, leaving 8 bases between them. The CDR3 DNA sequence: TGTGCCAGTAGTATCGCAACAGCTGGAAACACCATATATTTT. Its translation: CASSIATAGNTIYF.

This rearrangement joins TRBV27 to TRBJ2-7; 8 positions agree with TRBD1. The CDR3 contains 16 residues. CDR1 is MNHEY and CDR2 is SMNVEV in the germline V gene (reference sequence). J was trimmed by 2 bases and V by 2 bases; bases with no gene match: 8. The CDR3 DNA is TGTGCCAGCAGTTTAGGTCGGACAGGGAGGACCTACGAGCAGTACTTC. Translated, it gives CASSLGRTGRTYEQYF.

The rearrangement links TRBV27 to TRBJ2-1; 9 bases match TRBD1. The CDR3 runs to 17 residues. The germline gives CDR1 MNHEY, CDR2 SMNVEV (reference sequence). Trimming cost V 9 bases and J 2 bases; bases outside gene matches: 14. The CDR3 region has the DNA TGTGCCAGTGCAAAAGACAGGGGGGAAACCCCCTACAATGAGCAGTTCTTC. Translation gives CASAKDRGETPYNEQFF.

This rearrangement joins TRBV5-6 to TRBJ1-3; no firm D call. CDR1 and CDR2 from the germline V gene are SGHDT and YYEEEE. The V end was cut by 0 bases, the J end by 2 bases, with 6 bases between. This CDR3 contains 14 residues. The chain's CDR3 is CASSLGSAGNTIYF. CDR3 DNA sequence: TGTGCCAGCAGCTTGGGTTCGGCTGGAAACACCATATATTTT.

V gene TRBV7-2 combines with J gene TRBJ1-2; D is uncertain. The V end lost 2 bases, the J end lost 7 bases, and 14 bases lay between the germline ends. The CDR3 has 14 amino acids. Germline values: CDR1 SGHTA, CDR2 FQGNSA. The CDR3 here is CASSLIGRFRGYTF. The CDR3 region has the DNA TGTGCCAGCAGCTTAATTGGCAGGTTTCGTGGCTACACCTTC. Looking up the rest from reference TRBV7-2 and TRBJ1-2 gives the full variable domain: GAGVSQSPSNKVTEKGKDVELRCDPISGHTALYWYRQSLGQGLEFLIYFQGNSAPDKSGLPSDRFSAERTGGSVSTLTIQRTQQEDSAVYLCASSLIGRFRGYTFGSGTRLTVV.

The chain is built from TRBV6-5 and TRBJ1-6, with 7 bases matching TRBD1. Germline V gene data show CDR1 as MNHEY and CDR2 as SVGAGI. V dropped 7 bases and J dropped 9; count of bases not matched to a gene: 9. The CDR3 has 14 residues. CDR3 loop: CASNIGQESSPLHF. CDR3 coding DNA: TGTGCCAGCAATATCGGACAGGAAAGTTCACCCCTCCACTTT.

The V and J genes are TRBV2 and TRBJ1-3; D is uncertain. CDR1 and CDR2 (germline): SNHLY, FYNNEI. The CDR3 sequence is 13 residues long. Between the trimmed V and J ends, which lost 5 bases and 0 bases, there was a span of 5 bases. As DNA, the CDR3 is TGTGCCAGCAGTACGGGCTCTGGAAACACCATATATTTT. It yields the protein CASSTGSGNTIYF.

V and J are TRBV11-1 and TRBJ1-2; 10 positions agree with TRBD1. The CDR3 runs to 13 residues. The germline V gene has CDR1 SGHAT and CDR2 FQDESV (reference sequence). V was clipped by 6 bases and J by 7 bases; unmatched bases: 5. The CDR3 DNA follows: TGTGCCAGCAGTCACGGGACAGGGGTTGGCTACACCTTC. It encodes CASSHGTGVGYTF. Based on the CDR3 plus reference TRBV11-1 and TRBJ1-2, the full variable domain is EAEVAQSPRYKITEKSQAVAFWCDPISGHATLYWYRQILGQGPELLVQFQDESVVDDSQLPKDRFSAERLKGVDSTLKIQPAELGDSAMYLCASSHGTGVGYTFGSGTRLTVV.

The genes are TRBV20-1 and TRBJ1-2, with D perhaps matching TRBD1 (5 bases). Trimming took 6 bases from V and 6 from J, leaving 11 bases between them. The length of the CDR3 is 11 residues. Germline V lookup: CDR1 DFQATT, CDR2 SNEGSKA (reference sequence). The CDR3 is CSATTADGYTF. The CDR3 coding sequence is TGCAGTGCCACGACAGCAGATGGCTACACCTTC.

The J gene is TRBJ2-3, the V gene TRBV7-2, with 11 bases aligning to TRBD2. This CDR3 spans 15 amino acids. Losses at the gene ends were 4 bases for V and 4 bases for J; bases not matched to a gene: 4. Germline V gives CDR1 SGHTA, CDR2 FQGNSA. In DNA form, the CDR3 reads TGTGCCAGCAGCTCGACTAGCGGGGTCTCAGATACGCAGTATTTT. The encoded protein is CASSSTSGVSDTQYF.